The source of this T cell receptor beta chain is a study of cytomegalovirus exposure and HLA in healthy donors. Worth noting for this clone: Its antigen is not identified.

PCR primers comprised 60 Vbeta and 13 Jbeta primers. This table comes from immunoSEQ multiplex PCR, and its TCRdb copy is limited to in-frame clones, with some not included. The table includes around 180,000 clones, roughly 70% detected once. The CDR3 loop spans 14 amino acids. Trimming left V 5 bases short and J 11 bases short, with 16 bases between. Germline lookup yields CDR1 SEHNR and CDR2 FQNEAQ (reference sequence). General study points: The study dropped some indistinguishable V segments, TRBV6-2 and TRBV6-3 among them. Previous analysis showed most TCR beta V segments were productive about 87% or about 30% of the time. Later analysis found that TCR beta chains associated with HLA were more clonally expanded than other, equally common chains. Most TCR sequences were rare, but some public TCRs occurred in many donors.

The genes are TRBV7-9 and TRBJ1-6; tentative D call: TRBD1 (6 bases). Source material: PBMCs. The sequence came from a girl aged 10-17 years in good health and CMV-seronegative. The DNA of the CDR3 is TGTGCCAGCAGCCCAGACAGGCCCGCTCCACCCCTCCACTTT. It encodes CASSPDRPAPPLHF.